A selection of T cell receptor beta chains follows, all from one sample in a study of cytomegalovirus exposure and HLA in healthy donors. Using immunoSEQ multiplex PCR, the repertoire was profiled, and TCRdb retains in-frame clones only, with some absent. The table shows 150,000 or so clones, with 84% occurring only once. The sample taken for sequencing was PBMCs. The receptors were gathered from a man aged 30 to 39 in good health and CMV-seronegative. Each CDR3 is given with its conserved first and last residue. Each record gives: D gene, clone size, V gene, J gene, CDR3 DNA, CDR3 protein. The D gene is left open where the match is weak. Only part of the rows carry a size: once, few, many, or a class if the clone is expanded.

.	few	TRBV11-2	TRBJ1-2	TGTGCCAGCAGCTTAGGCCTCGTAGGGGGAGATGGCTACACCTTC	CASSLGLVGGDGYTF
TRBD2	.	TRBV5-5	TRBJ2-3	TGTGCCAGCAGCTTTGGACTAGCGGGAGGCTGGGGAGATACGCAGTATTTT	CASSFGLAGGWGDTQYF
.	.	TRBV18	TRBJ2-5	TGTGCCAGCTCACCAATACCGGGACAAGGTTGGGAGACCCAGTACTTC	CASSPIPGQGWETQYF
.	.	TRBV7-9	TRBJ2-2	TGTGCCAGCACTGGGGGGATCCGATCCAGAGTGTTTTTT	CASTGGIRSRVFF
TRBD1	.	TRBV28	TRBJ1-4	TGTGCCAGCACCCGGGACAGTGAAAAACTGTTTTTT	CASTRDSEKLFF
.	few	TRBV30	TRBJ2-1	TGTGCCTGGGAGCGCGGGCCACAGAGCTCCTACAATGAGCAGTTCTTC	CAWERGPQSSYNEQFF
TRBD1	.	TRBV5-6	TRBJ2-7	TGTGCCAGCAGCTTTCTCACAGGGGACTACGAGCAGTACTTC	CASSFLTGDYEQYF
.	.	TRBV11-1	TRBJ2-4	TGTGCCAGCAGCTCGCATGTATTAGGGACAAAAAACATTCAGTACTTC	CASSSHVLGTKNIQYF
TRBD1	.	TRBV30	TRBJ1-2	TGTGCCTGGATAGGGGGACAGGTCTATGGCTACACCTTC	CAWIGGQVYGYTF
.	.	TRBV4-3	TRBJ2-7	TGCGCCAGCAGCCACCTCCCTGTGGGAGGAGACGGTTACTACGAGCAGTACTTC	CASSHLPVGGDGYYEQYF
TRBD1	.	TRBV28	TRBJ2-3	TGTGCCAGCAGTCCTCGGACAGGGTTCCCAGATACGCAGTATTTT	CASSPRTGFPDTQYF
TRBD1	once	TRBV7-6	TRBJ2-2	TGTGCCAGCAGCCCTCGGACAGGGAACACCGGGGAGCTGTTTTTT	CASSPRTGNTGELFF
.	.	TRBV21-1	TRBJ2-7	TGTGCCAGCAGCAATAGAGGGCCCCAGTCCGGCGAGCAGTACTTC	CASSNRGPQSGEQYF
.	.	TRBV4-3	TRBJ2-3	TGCGCCAGCAGCCAAATGAGGGGGGGAGGCACAGATACGCAGTATTTT	CASSQMRGGGTDTQYF
.	.	TRBV6-6	TRBJ2-3	TGTGCCAGCAGTTATGGGGACTCCCTATTCACAGATACGCAGTATTTT	CASSYGDSLFTDTQYF
.	.	TRBV2	TRBJ1-1	TGTGCCAGCAGTGAACGATCCGGGACTGAAGCTTTCTTT	CASSERSGTEAFF
.	.	TRBV5-1	TRBJ1-6	TGCGCCAGCAGCTTTGGCGAGATCCCAGGTTATTCACCCCTCCACTTT	CASSFGEIPGYSPLHF
TRBD1	.	TRBV25-1	TRBJ1-5	TGTGCTACTCGACAGGGGTGGCAGCCCCAGCATTTT	CATRQGWQPQHF
TRBD2	.	TRBV4-1	TRBJ2-2	TGCGCCAGCAGCCTGATGACTAGCGCGAACACCGGGGAGCTGTTTTTT	CASSLMTSANTGELFF
.	.	TRBV7-2	TRBJ2-3	TGTGCCAGCAGCTTAGGTCTTTTCACAGATACGCAGTATTTT	CASSLGLFTDTQYF
.	once	TRBV5-1	TRBJ1-4	TGCGCCAGCAGCCCCAGGGAGGTTAATGAAAAACTGTTTTTT	CASSPREVNEKLFF
.	.	TRBV7-6	TRBJ1-5	TGTGCCAGCAGCTTAGGAGGGTTTCGCAATCAGCCCCAGCATTTT	CASSLGGFRNQPQHF
.	.	TRBV28	TRBJ1-3	TGTGCCAGCAGGGGGGACAACTTCGGAAACACCATATATTTT	CASRGDNFGNTIYF
TRBD1	.	TRBV6-4	TRBJ1-4	TGTGCCAGCAGTGACCCAGATCAACAGGGGAGAAATGAAAAACTGTTTTTT	CASSDPDQQGRNEKLFF
TRBD1	.	TRBV11-2	TRBJ1-2	TGTGCCAGCAGCTTATCAGGGGGCGCCGGATATGGCTACACCTTC	CASSLSGGAGYGYTF
TRBD2	.	TRBV4-1	TRBJ2-7	TGCGCCAGCAGCCAGACCGGACTAGCGGACTACGAGCAGTACTTC	CASSQTGLADYEQYF
TRBD1	.	TRBV19	TRBJ2-3	TGTGCCAGCCTGAGGCGGGACAGGGGCACAGATACGCAGTATTTT	CASLRRDRGTDTQYF
TRBD2	.	TRBV11-3	TRBJ2-1	TGTGCCAGCAGCGGACTAGCGGGAGGGGCCTACAATGAGCAGTTCTTC	CASSGLAGGAYNEQFF
.	few	TRBV7-2	TRBJ2-5	TGTGCCAGCAGCTCGCAGGGGGGAGGCGGGGAGACCCAGTACTTC	CASSSQGGGGETQYF
.	.	TRBV5-1	TRBJ2-5	TGCGCCAGCCGGTCTACCTGGTTACGCCAAGAGACCCAGTACTTC	CASRSTWLRQETQYF
TRBD1	few	TRBV5-4	TRBJ2-5	TGTGCCAGCAGCTTGAAAGGGGGCCCAGAGACCCAGTACTTC	CASSLKGGPETQYF
.	.	TRBV7-2	TRBJ1-4	TGTGCCAGCAGTTACATACCAGGGTCCGCGAAACTGTTTTTT	CASSYIPGSAKLFF
.	.	TRBV5-1	TRBJ1-1	TGCGCCAGCAGTCCGGACCCGGCGAGGACAGTTGAAGCTTTCTTT	CASSPDPARTVEAFF
.	.	TRBV28	TRBJ1-1	TGTGCCAGCAGTTTCCTGGTAACTTCGAACACTGAAGCTTTCTTT	CASSFLVTSNTEAFF
.	.	TRBV6-5	TRBJ2-7	TGTGCCAGCAGTTACGTCGGGGGAGGTGAGCAGTACTTC	CASSYVGGGEQYF
.	few	TRBV5-6	TRBJ2-3	TGTGCCAGCAGCCCCGGGGGCACAGATACGCAGTATTTT	CASSPGGTDTQYF
.	.	TRBV10-2	TRBJ2-3	TGCGCCAGCAGGCAGAGGACAATCACTAGCACAGATACGCAGTATTTT	CASRQRTITSTDTQYF
.	.	TRBV29-1	TRBJ2-7	TGCAGCGTTTCCGAGGGCGAGCAGTACTTC	CSVSEGEQYF
TRBD1	.	TRBV6-1	TRBJ2-7	TGTGCCAGCATCCCCCCGGGACAGTCCTACGAGCAGTACTTC	CASIPPGQSYEQYF
TRBD2	.	TRBV7-9	TRBJ2-1	TGTGCCAGCGGTCTGAGCGGGAGGGCCCATGAGCAGTTCTTC	CASGLSGRAHEQFF
.	once	TRBV9	TRBJ2-7	TGTGCCAGCAGCGTTCATGAAGGACGGGGCGAGCAGTACTTC	CASSVHEGRGEQYF
.	.	TRBV29-1	TRBJ1-2	TGCAGCGTTGCACGGGAAGGTGGCTACACCTTC	CSVAREGGYTF
.	few	TRBV30	TRBJ2-1	TGTGCCTGGAGTGCGGGACTCACCTACAATGAGCAGTTCTTC	CAWSAGLTYNEQFF
.	.	TRBV5-8	TRBJ2-3	TGTGCCAGCAGCTTGGAAAGGGTCGGGAGTCGGAGGAAAGATACGCAGTATTTT	CASSLERVGSRRKDTQYF
.	.	TRBV14	TRBJ1-2	TGTGCCAGCAGCCAAGAAGGGGTCCCTAACTATGGCTACACCTTC	CASSQEGVPNYGYTF
.	.	TRBV9	TRBJ1-1	TGTGCCAGCAGCGTGCGGGTCGCGGGGCCTGAAGCTTTCTTT	CASSVRVAGPEAFF
.	.	TRBV18	TRBJ2-2	TGTGCCAGCTCACCACGTCTGCGACAGCACACCGGGGAGCTGTTTTTT	CASSPRLRQHTGELFF
.	.	TRBV9	TRBJ1-2	TGTGCCAGCAGCCCCGACAGGAACTATGGCTACACCTTC	CASSPDRNYGYTF
TRBD1	.	TRBV9	TRBJ1-4	TGTGCCAGCAGCGTAGAGGGACAGGGTCCCAATGAAAAACTGTTTTTT	CASSVEGQGPNEKLFF
TRBD2	.	TRBV7-2	TRBJ2-3	TGTGCCAGCAGCTTCGGACTAGCGGGGACGCCTAGCACAGATACGCAGTATTTT	CASSFGLAGTPSTDTQYF
TRBD1	once	TRBV11-3	TRBJ2-7	TGTGCCAGCAGCTTAGGGAAATTTCGGACAGGTCCTAACGAGCAGTACTTC	CASSLGKFRTGPNEQYF
.	.	TRBV29-1	TRBJ2-5	TGCAGCGTTGAAGGCATTGAGAAATCCCAGTACTTC	CSVEGIEKSQYF
.	.	TRBV30	TRBJ2-6	TGTGCCTGGAGCAACAGGGCTGGGGCCAACGTCCTGACTTTC	CAWSNRAGANVLTF
TRBD1	.	TRBV6-5	TRBJ1-1	TGTGCCAGCAGTCAACATCAAGGGGGCCACACTGAAGCTTTCTTT	CASSQHQGGHTEAFF
.	.	TRBV4-3	TRBJ2-6	TGCGCCAGCAGCCCTCGGACAGGGGGACTAGCGGCTGGGGCCAACGTCCTGACTTTC	CASSPRTGGLAAGANVLTF